This paragraph covers one T cell receptor (beta chain) sequence. The assay ran at deep level. Method: immunoSEQ multiplex PCR; TCRdb's copy keeps in-frame clones and lacks some. Counted here are a few million clones, around 92% occurring once; the ten biggest clones make up around 0.4%. This record comes from a study of shared clonotypes between healthy human individuals. The ends lost 0 bases at V and 7 bases at J; junction bases unmatched: 10. This CDR3 region has 16 residues. Per germline, CDR1 LGHNA and CDR2 YNFKEQ. J is TRBJ2-7 and V is TRBV4-2, with 9 positions matching TRBD1. This clonotype was sampled from a man younger than 35 in good health. Some clones in this sample may be carry-over from other donors' samples. Sequencing input: naive CD4+ T cells from PBMCs. This sample's subset: CD45RA+ positively selected. The CDR3 is CASSQDLGTGSLEQYF. CDR3 DNA: TGTGCCAGCAGCCAAGACCTCGGGACAGGGTCGTTAGAGCAGTACTTC.